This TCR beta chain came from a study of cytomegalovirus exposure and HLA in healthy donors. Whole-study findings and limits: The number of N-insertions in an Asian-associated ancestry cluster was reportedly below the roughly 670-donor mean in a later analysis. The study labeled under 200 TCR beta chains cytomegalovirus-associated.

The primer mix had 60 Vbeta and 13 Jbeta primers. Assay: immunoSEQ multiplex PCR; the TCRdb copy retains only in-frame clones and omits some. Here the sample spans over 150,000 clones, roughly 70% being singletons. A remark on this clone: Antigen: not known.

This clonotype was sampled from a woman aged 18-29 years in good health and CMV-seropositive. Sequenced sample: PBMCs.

The DNA for the CDR3 is TGTGCCAGCACCGAGCAAGTCCTCTATGGCTACACCTTC. It specifies CASTEQVLYGYTF. The chain combines TRBV6-6 with TRBJ1-2; D remains ambiguous. The CDR3 runs to 13 residues. V shed 7 bases and J shed 4 bases, with 13 bases lying between them. Germline lookup yields CDR1 MNHNY and CDR2 SVGAGI (reference sequence).